The 2 T cell receptor beta chains below were found in one sample sequenced in a study of blood T cell repertoires in COVID-19. The data were produced by immunoSEQ multiplex PCR, yet TCRdb's version contains in-frame clones alone and is incomplete. The table has roughly 140,000 clones, approximately 86% seen once. The specimen sequenced was peripheral blood. These TCRs come from a human donor in a cohort sampled during active COVID-19.

The chain employs TRBV5-1 and TRBJ2-3; D remains ambiguous. Trimming took off 0 bases at V and 4 bases at J, with 12 bases between the two ends. In germline, CDR1 is SGHRS, CDR2 YFSETQ. The CDR3 spans 15 residues. The CDR3 here is CASSLAGFRADTQYF. CDR3 in DNA: TGCGCCAGCAGCTTGGCTGGGTTTCGGGCAGATACGCAGTATTTT.

V and J are TRBV15 and TRBJ2-1, with D possibly TRBD1 on 6 matching bases. The CDR3 contains 16 residues. The germline gives CDR1 LNHNV, CDR2 YYDKDF (reference sequence). Trimming shortened V by 0 bases and J by 7 bases, and 16 bases separated the two germline ends. This chain's CDR3 is CATSRDPTGQRNEQFF. The DNA of the CDR3 is TGTGCCACCAGCAGAGATCCAACAGGGCAAAGGAATGAGCAGTTCTTC.